The 24 T cell receptor beta chains given below trace back to one sample, sequenced in a study of blood T cell repertoires in COVID-19. Only in-frame clones appear in the TCRdb table, and some are missing; sequencing was by immunoSEQ multiplex PCR. The table includes 200,000 to 250,000 clones, around nine tenths detected once. Sequencing input: peripheral blood. These receptors originate from a woman in her sixties or seventies with active or convalescent COVID-19.

This clone was seen a handful of times. The chain carries TRBV28 and TRBJ1-5, with 9 bases matching TRBD1. Germline CDR1 MDHEN, CDR2 SYDVKM. This CDR3 is built from 14 residues. With V trimmed by 5 bases and J by 6 bases, 5 bases remained unmatched. CDR3: CASSLGQGSQPQHF. As DNA, the CDR3 is TGTGCCAGCAGTCTTGGACAGGGGAGTCAGCCCCAGCATTTT. Drawing the rest from reference TRBV28 and TRBJ1-5, the complete variable domain is DVKVTQSSRYLVKRTGEKVFLECVQDMDHENMFWYRQDPGLGLRLIYFSYDVKMKEKGDIPEGYSVSREKKERFSLILESASTNQTSMYLCASSLGQGSQPQHFGDGTRLSIL.

The chain combines TRBV6-2 or TRBV6-3 with TRBJ1-2, with 8 bases fitting TRBD1. J was trimmed by 2 bases and V by 2 bases; bases with no gene match: 10. The CDR3 totals 17 residues. Germline-derived CDR1 and CDR2 are MNHEY and SVGEGT. The CDR3 sequence: CASSYEAGGAVNYGYTF. In DNA form, the CDR3 reads TGTGCCAGCAGTTACGAAGCAGGGGGCGCGGTCAACTATGGCTACACCTTC.

The V call is TRBV7-2, the J call TRBJ1-3, with 11 bases aligning to TRBD1. The CDR3 is 17 amino acids. From germline, CDR1 is SGHTA and CDR2 FQGNSA. V was clipped by 5 bases and J by 0 bases; unmatched bases: 6. This chain's CDR3 is CASSAGTGGISGNTIYF. CDR3 in DNA: TGTGCCAGCAGCGCCGGGACAGGGGGAATCTCTGGAAACACCATATATTTT.

V is TRBV10-3 and J is TRBJ2-7, with a tentative D call TRBD2 (6 bases). V was trimmed by 5 bases and J by 7 bases, leaving 21 bases between them. CDR3 length: 15 residues. CDR1 and CDR2 from the germline V gene are ENHRY and SYGVKD. The CDR3 region is CAISLSERGAWEQYF. As DNA, the CDR3 is TGTGCCATCAGTTTGAGCGAACGCGGGGCTTGGGAGCAGTACTTC.

The J gene is TRBJ1-5, the V gene TRBV6-2 or TRBV6-3; 7 nucleotides align to TRBD1. Germline V gene data show CDR1 as MNHEY and CDR2 as SVGEGT. V was pared by 2 bases and J by 2 bases, with 6 bases of the junction left unmatched. The CDR3 spans 16 residues. The CDR3 spells CASSYGGQGGNQPQHF. The CDR3 bases are TGTGCCAGCAGTTACGGGGGGCAGGGGGGCAATCAGCCCCAGCATTTT.

For this clone: One end of the junction varies from germline; a read error may be responsible. CDR3 sequence reads: CASSQSRTTNEKLFF. Written as DNA, the CDR3 is TGCGCCAGCAGCCAGTCCCGAACAACAAATGAAAAACTGTTTTTT. The chain couples TRBV4-3 to TRBJ1-4, with D unclear. The germline V gene has CDR1 LGHNA and CDR2 YSLEER. The CDR3 loop spans 15 amino acids.

CDR3 in DNA: TGCAGCGTTGAGAGAGTAAACTATGGCTACACCTTC. Amino acids: CSVERVNYGYTF. The chain has TRBV29-1 and TRBJ1-2; D uncertain. The CDR3 spans 12 residues. Germline-derived CDR1 and CDR2 are SQVTM and ANQGSEA. The ends were cut back, 3 bases at V and 2 bases at J, with 7 bases in the middle.

This chain connects TRBV19 to TRBJ1-5; 7 bases map to TRBD1. V trimming: 9 bases; J trimming: 11 bases; junction bases outside the gene matches: 10. The germline V gene has CDR1 LNHDA and CDR2 SQIVND (reference sequence). The CDR3 is 12 residues long. The CDR3 DNA is TGTGCCAGCACCGGACAGGCCGGGGCCCAGCATTTT. Translating it yields CASTGQAGAQHF.

J is TRBJ1-2 and V is TRBV5-4, with D possibly TRBD1 on 6 matching bases. Germline CDR1 reads SGHNT; CDR2 reads YYREEE (reference sequence). This CDR3 spans 16 amino acids. The germline V and J ends were trimmed by 4 bases and 2 bases, with 18 bases remaining between them. CDR3 in DNA: TGTGCCAGCAGCCCCCGGGTGTCAGGGGAAAACTATGGCTACACCTTC. Its protein product is CASSPRVSGENYGYTF.

This sequence joins TRBV4-3 and TRBJ2-5; the D is unclear. Germline V CDR1 and CDR2: LGHNA, YSLEER. Between the trimmed V and J ends, which lost 0 bases and 3 bases, there was a span of 5 bases. There are 13 residues in the CDR3. The CDR3 sequence is CASSQDFEETQYF. As DNA, the CDR3 is TGCGCCAGCAGCCAAGATTTCGAAGAGACCCAGTACTTC.

The chain is built from TRBV27 and TRBJ1-6; D is undetermined. Trimming removed 5 bases from V and 0 bases from J, with 8 bases in between. This CDR3 contains 15 residues. Germline V lookup: CDR1 MNHEY, CDR2 SMNVEV (reference sequence). CDR3 in DNA: TGTGCCAGCAGTCTGGGGAGCTCCTATAATTCACCCCTCCACTTT. Translation: CASSLGSSYNSPLHF.

V gene TRBV28 combines with J gene TRBJ2-7; D ambiguous. This CDR3 spans 12 amino acids. CDR1 and CDR2 from the germline V gene are MDHEN and SYDVKM. The germline V and J ends were trimmed by 8 bases and 7 bases, with 15 bases remaining between them. The CDR3 loop is CASANPRVEQYF. The DNA of the CDR3 is TGTGCCAGCGCCAACCCCCGGGTTGAGCAGTACTTC.

This clone has more than one count but fewer than ten. V usage is TRBV5-8 and J usage is TRBJ2-1, with 7 bases that match TRBD2. The ends lost 4 bases at V and 7 bases at J; junction bases unmatched: 14. There are 16 residues in the CDR3. From germline, CDR1 is SGHTS and CDR2 YDEGEE. DNA for the CDR3: TGTGCCAGCAGCCCCGGGACTGGGGGGGTATGGAATGAGCAGTTCTTC. It translates to CASSPGTGGVWNEQFF.

This chain links TRBV6-4 with TRBJ1-1; D ambiguous. Between the trimmed V and J ends, which lost 8 bases and 3 bases, there was a span of 13 bases. In germline, CDR1 is MRHNA, CDR2 SNTAGT. The CDR3 consists of 13 residues. The CDR3 protein is CASGMRADTEAFF. CDR3 DNA sequence: TGTGCCAGCGGGATGAGGGCTGACACTGAAGCTTTCTTT.

The gene calls are TRBV28 and TRBJ2-3; 8 nucleotides agree with TRBD1. V shed 5 bases, J shed 2 bases, and the junction held 3 bases outside the gene matches. Germline V lookup: CDR1 MDHEN, CDR2 SYDVKM. The CDR3 is made up of 14 amino acids. The CDR3 DNA follows: TGTGCCAGCAGTCCACAGGGGGTCACAGATACGCAGTATTTT. This gives the protein CASSPQGVTDTQYF.

The chain employs TRBV11-2 and TRBJ2-3, with D possibly being TRBD2 (7 bases). CDR3 length: 16 amino acids. Trimming took off 7 bases at V and 3 bases at J, with 20 bases between the two ends. Germline V gene sequence: CDR1 SGHAT, CDR2 FQNNGV. CDR3 region: CASTMGRGAGTDTQYF. The CDR3 DNA reads TGTGCCAGCACCATGGGCCGGGGGGCCGGGACAGATACGCAGTATTTT.

CDR3 protein: CASTWTGMAFF. In DNA form, the CDR3 reads TGTGCCAGCACCTGGACAGGGATGGCTTTCTTT. This rearrangement joins TRBV6-5 to TRBJ1-1, with TRBD1 matching 8 bases. Losses at the gene ends were 7 bases for V and 11 bases for J; bases not matched to a gene: 6. Germline V CDR1 and CDR2: MNHEY, SVGAGI. The CDR3 spans 11 residues.

The count of this clone is one. This chain uses TRBV5-6 with TRBJ1-1, with 11 bases lining up with TRBD1. The CDR3 extends over 15 amino acids. Trimming removed 4 bases from V and 5 bases from J; junction bases left unmatched: 7. Germline V gene sequence: CDR1 SGHDT, CDR2 YYEEEE. The CDR3 is CASSKDRGRGTEAFF. The CDR3 nucleotides are TGTGCCAGCAGCAAGGACAGGGGGCGAGGAACTGAAGCTTTCTTT.

This sequence joins TRBV7-9 and TRBJ2-2, with D maybe TRBD1 (6 bases). CDR1 and CDR2 (germline): SEHNR, FQNEAQ (reference sequence). Trimming removed 5 bases at V and 7 bases at J, with 17 bases between. The CDR3 length is 15 residues. CDR3 protein: CASSRDDRNNGELFF. DNA for the CDR3: TGTGCCAGCAGCCGAGATGACAGGAATAACGGGGAGCTGTTTTTT. The full variable domain, completed using reference TRBV7-9 and TRBJ2-2, is DTGVSQNPRHKITKRGQNVTFRCDPISEHNRLYWYRQTLGQGPEFLTYFQNEAQLEKSRLLSDRFSAERPKGSFSTLEIQRTEQGDSAMYLCASSRDDRNNGELFFGEGSRLTVL.

V gene TRBV6-1 combines with J gene TRBJ1-1; tentative D call: TRBD1 (5 bases). V lost 0 bases and J 1 base, leaving 21 bases between the germline ends. Germline V CDR1 and CDR2: MNHNS, SASEGT. The CDR3 is 19 residues long. CDR3: CASSEASQGVFWTNTEAFF. DNA for the CDR3: TGTGCCAGCAGTGAAGCGTCCCAGGGCGTATTCTGGACGAACACTGAAGCTTTCTTT.

The chain uses TRBV6-2 or TRBV6-3 and TRBJ1-1; 7 bases map to TRBD1. In germline, CDR1 is MNHEY, CDR2 SVGEGT. CDR3 size: 17 residues. V was clipped by 2 bases and J by 0 bases; unmatched bases: 9. This CDR3 is CASSYDRAGFMNTEAFF. The CDR3 DNA follows: TGTGCCAGCAGTTACGACAGGGCGGGTTTCATGAACACTGAAGCTTTCTTT.

This clone turned up a few times. CDR3 amino acids: CASSPGVRVSTDTQYF. The DNA for the CDR3 is TGTGCCAGCTCACCTGGGGTGAGGGTAAGCACAGATACGCAGTATTTT. The chain combines TRBV18 with TRBJ2-3; D is perhaps TRBD2 (5 bases). Germline V CDR1 and CDR2: KGHSH, LQKENI. The ends were cut back, 3 bases at V and 0 bases at J, with 13 bases in the middle. CDR3 length equals 16 residues.

The chain couples TRBV29-1 to TRBJ2-7; weak D call: TRBD2 (5 bases). CDR1 SQVTM and CDR2 ANQGSEA come from the germline V gene. The CDR3 extends over 11 amino acids. Trimming stripped 4 bases from V and 5 bases from J, with 9 bases between. The CDR3 nucleotides are TGCAGCGTTGGGTGGGGAGACGAGCAGTACTTC. Amino acids: CSVGWGDEQYF.

The chain employs TRBV3-1 (or the pseudogene TRBV3-2) and TRBJ2-5, with 8 bases that match TRBD1. In germline, CDR1 is LGHDT, CDR2 YNNKEL (reference sequence). There are 16 residues in the CDR3. V shed 4 bases and J 2 bases; nucleotides not matched to a gene: 9. CDR3 amino acids: CASSLRTGFEQETQYF. DNA for the CDR3: TGTGCCAGCAGCCTCAGGACAGGGTTTGAGCAAGAGACCCAGTACTTC.